Each of the 28 T cell receptor beta chains below was sequenced from the same sample in a study of cytomegalovirus exposure and HLA in healthy donors (TCRdb year 2017). The library was built by means of the immunoSEQ multiplex PCR assay. For the multiplex PCR, a mixture combining 60 forward primers for TCR Vbeta segments and 13 reverse primers for TCR Jbeta segments was used. TCRdb's version of the immuneACCESS table is confined to in-frame rearrangements and falls short of the full clone set. An unresolved V gene accounts for under half of the shortfall where checked; the remainder is of unknown origin. In all, the sample holds roughly 190,000 clones, and about 85% of those were seen once. The ten largest clones capture 10% of the sample. The sample taken for sequencing was PBMCs. These receptors all come from a woman between 50 and 59 years old in good health and CMV-seropositive.

The rearrangement joins TRBV6-5 to TRBJ1-1; D gene uncertain. This CDR3 comprises 13 residues. V was cut by 5 bases and J by 0 bases, with 7 bases left in between. Germline CDR1 and CDR2: MNHEY and SVGAGI. The CDR3 region is CASSNIMNTEAFF. The DNA for the CDR3 is TGTGCCAGCAGTAATATAATGAACACTGAAGCTTTCTTT.

The V and J genes are TRBV7-8 and TRBJ2-2; 8 bases align to TRBD1. Trimming cost V 0 bases and J 5 bases; bases outside gene matches: 2. This CDR3 spans 15 amino acids. Germline assignment: CDR1 SGHVS and CDR2 FQNEAQ. The chain's CDR3 is CASSLAQGATGELFF. The CDR3 nucleotides read TGTGCCAGCAGCTTAGCCCAGGGGGCTACCGGGGAGCTGTTTTTT.

CDR3 nucleotides: TGCGCCAGCAGCTTAGGGGGAAGGGGCCCTCTCACAGATACGCAGTATTTT. This translates into CASSLGGRGPLTDTQYF. The chain recombines TRBV5-1 with TRBJ2-3; D is possibly TRBD1 (6 bases). V dropped 2 bases and J dropped 2 bases, with 18 bases sitting between them. The CDR3 is 17 residues long. From germline, CDR1 is SGHRS and CDR2 YFSETQ.

The rearrangement uses TRBV27 and TRBJ2-1; 8 nucleotides agree with TRBD2. This CDR3 region has 16 residues. After removal of 1 base from V and 3 bases from J, the junction contained 5 bases not matched to a gene. CDR1 is MNHEY, CDR2 SMNVEV, per germline (reference sequence). CDR3: CASSLLLAGYYNEQFF. The DNA of the CDR3 is TGTGCCAGCAGTTTATTGTTAGCGGGATACTACAATGAGCAGTTCTTC.

The chain uses TRBV11-2 and TRBJ2-2; 9 positions agree with TRBD2. There are 15 residues in the CDR3. Germline values: CDR1 SGHAT, CDR2 FQNNGV. The V gene end was trimmed by 2 bases and the J gene end by 7 bases; junction bases not matched to a gene: 5. The CDR3 coding sequence is TGTGCCAGCAGCTTACTAGCGGGGTCGGTCGGGGAGCTGTTTTTT. This codes for CASSLLAGSVGELFF.

This chain uses TRBV27 with TRBJ1-2, with 11 bases matching TRBD1. This CDR3 is 18 amino acids long. Germline values: CDR1 MNHEY, CDR2 SMNVEV (reference sequence). V shed 5 bases and J 5 bases; nucleotides not matched to a gene: 16. In DNA form, the CDR3 reads TGTGCCAGCAGTCCGGCCCCGGGACAGGGGGGATTGTGGTATGGCTACACCTTC. This codes for CASSPAPGQGGLWYGYTF.

The gene calls are TRBV7-3 and TRBJ1-3, with 8 bases fitting TRBD1. The V segment lost 3 bases and the J segment 4 bases; nucleotides outside the gene matches: 2. Germline CDR1 is SGHTA and CDR2 is FQGTGA. The CDR3 contains 14 residues. The chain's CDR3 is CASSLGTGGNTIYF. For the CDR3, the DNA is TGTGCCAGCAGCTTGGGGACAGGAGGAAACACCATATATTTT.

The V gene is TRBV27, the J gene TRBJ1-1, with D maybe TRBD1 (5 bases). Looked up from germline, CDR1 is MNHEY and CDR2 is SMNVEV (reference sequence). V was pared by 8 bases and J by 1 base, with 17 bases between. The CDR3 extends over 15 amino acids. Written as DNA, the CDR3 is TGTGCCAGCCGGTCGCGGGGACTCCGGAACACTGAAGCTTTCTTT. Amino acids: CASRSRGLRNTEAFF.

The rearrangement joins TRBV28 to TRBJ1-2; 7 bases are shared with TRBD1. The CDR3 sequence is 15 residues long. Germline trimming cut 6 bases from V and 7 bases from J; bases unmatched to any gene: 14. CDR1 MDHEN and CDR2 SYDVKM come from the germline V gene. As DNA, the CDR3 is TGTGCCAGCAGCCTAAGACAGGGAATGCTCTCTGGCTACACCTTC. Translating gives CASSLRQGMLSGYTF.

CDR3 region: CASIYRAPPGNTIYF. The DNA of the CDR3 is TGTGCCAGCATTTACAGGGCGCCCCCTGGAAACACCATATATTTT. The chain carries TRBV2 and TRBJ1-3; D possibly corresponds to TRBD1 (6 bases). Trimming left V 7 bases short and J 2 bases short, with 15 bases between. From germline, CDR1 is SNHLY and CDR2 FYNNEI. This CDR3 comprises 15 residues.

CDR3 sequence reads: CASSRGTNRETNYGYTF. As DNA, the CDR3 is TGTGCCAGCAGCCGAGGCACAAACAGGGAAACTAACTATGGCTACACCTTC. The chain carries TRBV5-6 and TRBJ1-2, with a possible D match to TRBD1 (6 bases). V was trimmed by 4 bases and J by 0 bases, leaving 19 bases between them. The CDR3 extends over 17 amino acids. Looked up from germline, CDR1 is SGHDT and CDR2 is YYEEEE.

J is TRBJ1-6 and V is TRBV19; 10 nucleotides match TRBD1. The CDR3 extends over 14 amino acids. Germline V gene lookup returns CDR1 LNHDA and CDR2 SQIVND (reference sequence). The junction had 7 bases not matched to a gene; V was cut back by 9 bases and J by 8 bases. This CDR3 is CASKRDRGDSPLHF. CDR3 nucleotides: TGTGCCAGCAAACGGGACAGGGGAGATTCACCCCTCCACTTT.

The V call is TRBV19, the J call TRBJ2-5, with 9 bases aligning to TRBD2. The last part of the DNA fits TRBJ2-7 better; the J call may be wrong. This CDR3 spans 13 amino acids. In germline, CDR1 is LNHDA, CDR2 SQIVND (reference sequence). The CDR3 DNA reads as TGTGCCAGTAGAGCGGGACTAGCCGGCGAGCAGTACTTC. Protein sequence: CASRAGLAGEQYF.

V usage is TRBV5-1 and J usage is TRBJ2-2; TRBD1 matches at 9 bases. The CDR3 spans 15 residues. The V gene's germline CDR1 is SGHRS and CDR2 YFSETQ. The V gene end was trimmed by 1 base and the J gene end by 7 bases; junction bases not matched to a gene: 5. The CDR3 DNA reads as TGCGCCAGCAGCTTGAGACAGGGGGAAGGCGGGGAGCTGTTTTTT. Translating gives CASSLRQGEGGELFF.

The V gene is TRBV19, the J gene TRBJ2-7, with 8 nucleotides matching TRBD2. This CDR3 spans 14 amino acids. The V and J ends lost 6 bases and 3 bases, in that order; junction bases with no gene match: 7. Germline-derived CDR1 and CDR2 are LNHDA and SQIVND (reference sequence). The CDR3 spells CASSPGGGYYEQYF. For the CDR3, the DNA is TGTGCCAGTAGCCCCGGGGGGGGCTACTACGAGCAGTACTTC.

V is TRBV11-1 and J is TRBJ2-7; 8 bases line up with TRBD1. The CDR3 sequence is 15 residues long. CDR1 SGHAT and CDR2 FQDESV come from the germline V gene (reference sequence). Trimming removed 0 bases from V and 3 bases from J; junction bases left unmatched: 4. The CDR3 reads CASSLADRENYEQYF. The CDR3, as DNA: TGTGCCAGCAGCTTAGCGGACAGGGAAAACTACGAGCAGTACTTC.

This clone has a handful of counts. DNA of the CDR3: TGCGCCAGCAGCGCCCGGGGACAGGGGAACACCGGGGAGCTGTTTTTT. This gives the protein CASSARGQGNTGELFF. The genes are TRBV4-1 and TRBJ2-2, with 9 bases aligning to TRBD1. The J segment lost 1 base and the V segment lost 5 bases, leaving 5 bases of the junction unmatched. The CDR3 consists of 16 residues. Germline CDR1 MGHRA, CDR2 YSYEKL.

V usage is TRBV6-5 and J usage is TRBJ2-7, with D possibly being TRBD1 (6 bases). Germline values: CDR1 MNHEY, CDR2 SVGAGI. The CDR3 runs to 13 residues. V dropped 6 bases and J dropped 4 bases, with 13 bases sitting between them. CDR3 DNA: TGTGCCAGCAGGCCAGGGGAAAGGTACGAGCAGTACTTC. Encoded protein: CASRPGERYEQYF.

V gene TRBV23-1 combines with J gene TRBJ1-3; maybe TRBD1 (5 bases). TRBV23-1 is noted as an ORF with a role that remains uncertain. Between the trimmed V and J ends, which lost 3 bases and 5 bases, there was a span of 17 bases. The CDR3 consists of 16 residues. The CDR3 reads CASSHPVTRERNTIYF. For the CDR3, the DNA is TGCGCCAGCAGTCATCCTGTTACCAGGGAAAGAAACACCATATATTTT.

The rearrangement uses TRBV15 and TRBJ1-6; D is unresolved. The germline V and J ends were trimmed by 3 bases and 7 bases, with 10 bases remaining between them. There are 14 residues in the CDR3. Looked up from germline, CDR1 is LNHNV and CDR2 is YYDKDF (reference sequence). DNA of the CDR3: TGTGCCACCAGCAGGGATCTAGCCAATTCACCCCTCCACTTT. Amino acid sequence: CATSRDLANSPLHF.

CDR3 in DNA: TGTGCCAGCAGCTCGGGACAGGGAGAGCTGTTTTTT. Translated: CASSSGQGELFF. V gene TRBV7-7 combines with J gene TRBJ2-2; TRBD1 aligns across 9 bases. CDR1 is SSHAT and CDR2 is FNYEAQ in the germline V gene (reference sequence). The CDR3 consists of 12 residues. Unmatched junction bases numbered 2, after V lost 4 bases and J lost 11 bases.

The rearrangement joins TRBV19 to TRBJ2-2; no clear D gene. The CDR3 loop spans 15 amino acids. V was cut by 3 bases and J by 4 bases, with 12 bases left in between. Germline CDR1 and CDR2: LNHDA and SQIVND (reference sequence). CDR3 in amino acids: CASSIRGLFTGELFF. In nucleotides, the CDR3 is TGTGCCAGTAGTATTCGTGGGCTTTTCACCGGGGAGCTGTTTTTT.

This sequence joins TRBV6-4 and TRBJ1-1; D call uncertain. Per germline, CDR1 MRHNA and CDR2 SNTAGT. The CDR3 extends over 13 amino acids. V was clipped by 8 bases and J by 1 base, with 11 bases between them. Written as DNA, the CDR3 is TGTGCCAGCCGCCTGAGAGGGAACACTGAAGCTTTCTTT. Residues: CASRLRGNTEAFF.

In its sample, this clone was seen a few times. J is TRBJ1-1 and V is TRBV2; 7 bases line up with TRBD1. V shed 4 bases and J 0 bases; nucleotides not matched to a gene: 2. The CDR3 covers 14 residues. CDR1 and CDR2 (germline): SNHLY, FYNNEI. CDR3 DNA: TGTGCCAGCAGTGCCGGGACAGTGAACACTGAAGCTTTCTTT. Translation gives CASSAGTVNTEAFF. The variable domain in full, completed from reference TRBV2 and TRBJ1-1, reads EPEVTQTPSHQVTQMGQEVILRCVPISNHLYFYWYRQILGQKVEFLVSFYNNEISEKSEIFDDQFSVERPDGSNFTLKIRSTKLEDSAMYFCASSAGTVNTEAFFGQGTRLTVV.

This chain connects TRBV30 to TRBJ2-7, with 12 bases that match TRBD2. This CDR3 region has 18 residues. J was trimmed by 0 bases and V by 5 bases; bases with no gene match: 14. CDR1 and CDR2 from the germline V gene are GTSNPN and SVGIG (reference sequence). The DNA of the CDR3 is TGTGCCTGGGACGTGACTAGCGGGGGTTTTGTTAGCTCCTACGAGCAGTACTTC. Translating gives CAWDVTSGGFVSSYEQYF.

V is TRBV28 and J is TRBJ1-1, with TRBD1 matching over 7 bases. Germline trimming cut 7 bases from V and 1 base from J; bases unmatched to any gene: 24. The germline CDR1 and CDR2 sequences are MDHEN and SYDVKM. This CDR3 is 20 amino acids long. The CDR3 nucleotides are TGTGCCAGCATCAGGAGAGGGGGCCTTAATCATCCCCTTAAGAACACTGAAGCTTTCTTT. Encoded protein: CASIRRGGLNHPLKNTEAFF.

The genes are TRBV6-4 and TRBJ1-2; 9 nucleotides align to TRBD1. This CDR3 is 16 amino acids long. The trim removed 8 bases at V and 1 base at J, leaving 11 bases unmatched. Germline V gives CDR1 MRHNA, CDR2 SNTAGT. For the CDR3, the DNA is TGTGCCAGCGATACAGGGGGCTTGGGAGATAACTATGGCTACACCTTC. This codes for CASDTGGLGDNYGYTF.

The gene calls are TRBV5-6 and TRBJ2-1; 7 bases fit TRBD1. After removal of 5 bases from V and 4 bases from J, the junction contained 3 bases not matched to a gene. From germline, CDR1 is SGHDT and CDR2 YYEEEE. CDR3 length: 13 residues. The CDR3 here is CASSPGQYNEQFF. For the CDR3, the DNA is TGTGCCAGCAGTCCGGGACAGTACAATGAGCAGTTCTTC.